The present T cell receptor beta chain was sequenced within a study of blood T cell repertoires in COVID-19. Study-level information: Samples of COVID-19 (acute and convalescent) were obtained from the United States, Italy and Spain. In each case, the material was cDNA or gDNA derived from T cells, B-cell-depleted T cells, or PBMCs.

As originally analysed: Cell counts per sample came from amplifying reference gene primers. Data came from immunoSEQ multiplex PCR; TCRdb stores just in-frame clones and leaves some out. Clone size and the V and J calls come from that table; the DNA yielded D and trimming. The sample consists of about 210,000 clones, about four fifths of them appearing once. The CDR3 is 16 amino acids. Trimming removed 4 bases from V and 2 bases from J, with 17 bases in between. Per germline, CDR1 SGDLS and CDR2 YYNGEE. Source material: peripheral blood. The origin of this receptor is a woman between 45 and 60 years old with active or convalescent COVID-19. V and J are TRBV9 and TRBJ2-3; D possibly corresponds to TRBD2 (5 bases). The DNA for the CDR3 is TGTGCCAGCAGCCCCCGGGGTAGCGCGGTCACAGATACGCAGTATTTT. This gives the protein CASSPRGSAVTDTQYF. Filled out from reference TRBV9 and TRBJ2-3, the complete variable domain reads DSGVTQTPKHLITATGQRVTLRCSPRSGDLSVYWYQQSLDQGLQFLIQYYNGEERAKGNILERFSAQQFPDLHSELNLSSLELGDSALYFCASSPRGSAVTDTQYFGPGTRLTVL.